Included here is one T cell receptor (beta chain) sequence, with context. This clone is identified as medium-sized (0.01 to 0.1%). What this receptor recognizes is not known. There are no base qualities to consult, and no much larger clone falls within one base. For sequencing of the TCRbeta CDR3 region, genomic DNA was extracted from the sorted cells. The immunoSEQ Assay was used for sequencing of TCRbeta CDR3 regions. TCRdb re-hosts the immuneACCESS table, in-frame sequences only. Its copies lack some clones; in the studies checked, an unresolved V gene accounts for under half of them, and the cause for the rest is not known. Recorded for this sample are some 37,000 clones; about 81% of them occurred a single time. The ten top clones hold about 24% of the sample. After removal of 0 bases from V and 3 bases from J, the junction retains 6 bases not matched to a gene. The CDR3 runs 17 amino acids, cysteine and phenylalanine included. Only the CDR3 portion is preserved as DNA: 51 bases, with reading frame beginning at the first base. According to the germline V gene, CDR1 reads WSHSY and CDR2 reads SAAADI.

The trial excluded patients who had a history of autoimmune disease or were on systemic immunosuppression. Peripheral blood for TCR sequencing was drawn from every dose cohort at baseline, at cycle 4 day 1 and at cycle 7 day 1. The samples were drawn from a first-in-human, open-label, multicenter phase I dose-escalation trial of ivuxolimab. The trial enrolled adults with locally advanced or metastatic head and neck squamous cell, hepatocellular, melanoma or renal cell carcinoma. Before TCR sequencing, CD4+ and CD8+ T cells were separately sorted from peripheral blood. The data are from a study of OX40 agonist ivuxolimab in advanced cancers. For the wider study: Ivuxolimab, which targeted the costimulatory receptor OX40 (CD134), was an agonistic, fully human IgG2 monoclonal antibody. The point of sequencing TCRbeta in the periphery was to test whether ivuxolimab changed TCR sequence diversity and drove clonal T-cell expansion. Among the 50 to 55 dose-escalation patients, about 20 had hepatocellular carcinoma, around 15 melanoma, 9 renal cell carcinoma and 9 head and neck cancer. Partial responses were achieved by three dose-escalation patients, of whom one had hepatocellular carcinoma and two had cutaneous melanoma. The paper covers the monotherapy dose-escalation part of the phase I ivuxolimab trial, which included N of about 51 patients. In the dose-escalation cohort, roughly 82% of patients were male, and the mean age was 60 years with a range of about 20 to 80. Prior anti-PD-1, anti-PD-L1 or anti-CTLA-4 therapy was permitted, and about 40% of dose-escalation patients had received checkpoint inhibitors. Intravenous ivuxolimab was administered to patients every 2 weeks at six dose levels: 0.01, 0.1, 0.3, 1.5, 3 and 10 mg/kg. The paper as a whole reports these results and caveats: Antigen specificity was not determined for the clonally expanded peripheral T cells. Low levels of normalized T-cell clonal expansion were also seen in some patients who did not respond. In the 0.1-3.0 mg/kg groups, partial responders were among the patients with the lowest normalized peripheral clonal expansion, particularly in CD8+ T cells. Clonal expansion of both CD4+ and CD8+ blood T cells was observed from baseline to week 6 at doses 0.1 to 3.0 mg/kg. On average, CD8+ T cells showed more expanded clones than CD4+ T cells after ivuxolimab.

Sequencing was performed on CD4+ or CD8+ T cells sorted from blood, taken in a trial of the OX40 agonist ivuxolimab. The rearrangement combines TRBV10-2 with TRBJ2-7, with 12 junctional bases fitting TRBD2. This receptor was obtained from an adult with an advanced solid tumor such as melanoma, head and neck, liver or kidney cancer. The CDR3 sequence is CASSESVRLAGDYEQYF. The nucleotides are TGCGCCAGCAGTGAGTCGGTCCGACTAGCGGGAGACTACGAGCAGTACTTC.